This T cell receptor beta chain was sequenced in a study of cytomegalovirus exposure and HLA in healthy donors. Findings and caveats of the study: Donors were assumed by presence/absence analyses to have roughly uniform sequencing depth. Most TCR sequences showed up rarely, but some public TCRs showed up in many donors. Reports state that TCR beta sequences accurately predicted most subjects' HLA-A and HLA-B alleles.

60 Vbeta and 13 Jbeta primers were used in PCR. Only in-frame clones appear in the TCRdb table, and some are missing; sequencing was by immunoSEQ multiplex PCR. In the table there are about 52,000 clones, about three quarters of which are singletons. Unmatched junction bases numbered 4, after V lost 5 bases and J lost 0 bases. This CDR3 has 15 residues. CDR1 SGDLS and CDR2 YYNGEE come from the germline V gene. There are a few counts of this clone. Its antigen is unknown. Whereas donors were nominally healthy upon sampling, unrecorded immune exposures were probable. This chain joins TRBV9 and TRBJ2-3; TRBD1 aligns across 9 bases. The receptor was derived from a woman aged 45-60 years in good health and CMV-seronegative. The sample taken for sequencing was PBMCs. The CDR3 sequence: CASSAGTGSTDTQYF. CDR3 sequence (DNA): TGTGCCAGCAGTGCCGGGACAGGGAGCACAGATACGCAGTATTTT. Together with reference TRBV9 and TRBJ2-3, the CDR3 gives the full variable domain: DSGVTQTPKHLITATGQRVTLRCSPRSGDLSVYWYQQSLDQGLQFLIQYYNGEERAKGNILERFSAQQFPDLHSELNLSSLELGDSALYFCASSAGTGSTDTQYFGPGTRLTVL.